This TCR beta chain was documented in a study of neoadjuvant anti-PD-1 for oral cavity cancer. General study findings and limits: Each response group had just three patients in TCR analyses.

Clones were read by immunoSEQ multiplex PCR, and TCRdb kept only the in-frame ones, dropping some. Counted here are about 14,000 clones, 65% to 80% occurring once; the ten biggest clones make up roughly 2.8%. Worth noting for this clone: Its antigen is not identified. At one boundary the junction diverges from the germline segment, which might be a read error.

Per the germline V gene, CDR1 is SGDLS and CDR2 is YYNGEE. The CDR3 extends over 16 amino acids. This chain joins TRBV9 and TRBJ2-1; 9 nucleotides line up with TRBD2. Sample: PBMCs, taken before nivolumab (anti-PD-1) treatment. This TCR came from a person aged 35-80 years with oral cavity squamous cell carcinoma. CDR3 loop: CARSLGGGGSYNEQFF. As DNA, the CDR3 is TGTGCCCGCAGTCTTGGCGGGGGGGGCTCCTACAATGAGCAGTTCTTC. Based on the CDR3 plus reference TRBV9 and TRBJ2-1, the full variable domain is DSGVTQTPKHLITATGQRVTLRCSPRSGDLSVYWYQQSLDQGLQFLIQYYNGEERAKGNILERFSAQQFPDLHSELNLSSLELGDSALYFCARSLGGGGSYNEQFFGPGTRLTVL.